This entry lists 19 T cell receptor beta chains sequenced from one sample in a study of Ad26.COV2.S vaccination and SARS-CoV-2 variants. Profiling relied on immunoSEQ multiplex PCR, and the TCRdb table lists in-frame clones only, not all of them. The table records 510,000 or so clones, roughly 85% of them present only once. The sample's treatment: some 20 received Ad26.COV2.S at low or high dose, single or two shots; 5 received placebo; per-sample allocation not given. The investigators took samples on day 63 after the first vaccine or placebo injection. The sample was peripheral blood, taken in a trial of Ad26.COV2.S vaccine versus placebo. These receptors were taken from a person between 18 and 65 years old who received the Ad26.COV2.S COVID-19 vaccine or a placebo.

The chain uses TRBV19 and TRBJ2-1, with TRBD2 identical over 8 bases. Germline CDR1 and CDR2: LNHDA and SQIVND (reference sequence). The CDR3 contains 15 residues. The trim removed 6 bases at V and 4 bases at J, leaving 8 bases unmatched. The CDR3 nucleotides are TGTGCCAGTAGATCCCGAGCGGGAGCATACAATGAGCAGTTCTTC. Translating it yields CASRSRAGAYNEQFF.

This clone was observed a single time. This rearrangement joins TRBV7-9 to TRBJ2-3; D uncertain. Trimming stripped 5 bases from V and 6 bases from J, with 18 bases between. The germline V gene encodes CDR1 SEHNR and CDR2 FQNEAQ (reference sequence). The CDR3 is made up of 15 amino acids. CDR3 DNA: TGTGCCAGCAGCCCAGGTACTGTCGGCCCCGATACGCAGTATTTT. Translated: CASSPGTVGPDTQYF.

The rearrangement joins TRBV30 to TRBJ2-5; D remains unclear. The CDR3 length is 13 residues. The V end lost 4 bases, the J end lost 4 bases, and 13 bases lay between the germline ends. From germline, CDR1 is GTSNPN and CDR2 SVGIG (reference sequence). Here the CDR3 DNA reads TGTGCCTGGATCAAGGTCGGAGCAGAGACCCAGTACTTC. Translation gives CAWIKVGAETQYF. Full variable domain (missing parts from reference TRBV30 and TRBJ2-5): SQTIHQWPATLVQPVGSPLSLECTVEGTSNPNLYWYRQAAGRGLQLLFYSVGIGQISSEVPQNLSASRPQDRQFILSSKKLLLSDSGFYLCAWIKVGAETQYFGPGTRLLVL.

This clone was observed once. The chain is built from TRBV9 and TRBJ1-1, with TRBD1 identical over 7 bases. The germline gives CDR1 SGDLS, CDR2 YYNGEE. The CDR3 sequence is 14 residues long. V shed 0 bases and J 9 bases; nucleotides not matched to a gene: 8. CDR3 in amino acids: CASSVVEGAGKAFF. CDR3 nucleotides: TGTGCCAGCAGCGTAGTGGAGGGGGCTGGCAAAGCTTTCTTT. Full variable domain (missing parts from reference TRBV9 and TRBJ1-1): DSGVTQTPKHLITATGQRVTLRCSPRSGDLSVYWYQQSLDQGLQFLIQYYNGEERAKGNILERFSAQQFPDLHSELNLSSLELGDSALYFCASSVVEGAGKAFFGQGTRLTVV.

This clone was seen only a few times. The V and J genes are TRBV7-9 and TRBJ2-7, with D possibly matching TRBD2 (6 bases). The CDR3 sequence is 16 residues long. The germline V gene has CDR1 SEHNR and CDR2 FQNEAQ (reference sequence). V lost 6 bases, J lost 0 bases, and 18 bases lay in between. CDR3 loop: CASSPPSGRSSYEQYF. The CDR3 DNA reads as TGTGCCAGCAGTCCGCCCTCTGGGAGGAGCTCCTACGAGCAGTACTTC.

V usage is TRBV27 and J usage is TRBJ2-1, with 9 bases identical to TRBD2. J lost 5 bases, V lost 7 bases, and 9 bases had no gene match. CDR1 and CDR2 (germline): MNHEY, SMNVEV (reference sequence). This CDR3 comprises 15 residues. The CDR3 DNA reads TGTGCCAGCAAACCGAAACTAGCGGGTGACAATGAGCAGTTCTTC. It is translated as CASKPKLAGDNEQFF.

This chain uses TRBV15 with TRBJ1-1, with a weak D call TRBD1 (6 bases). The CDR3 contains 14 residues. V was pared by 8 bases and J by 2 bases, with 15 bases between. Germline V gives CDR1 LNHNV, CDR2 YYDKDF (reference sequence). The CDR3 loop is CATGVRGGNTEAFF. CDR3 bases: TGTGCCACCGGGGTAAGAGGGGGAAACACTGAAGCTTTCTTT.

The chain employs TRBV9 and TRBJ1-2; no reliable D call. Germline V gene data show CDR1 as SGDLS and CDR2 as YYNGEE. With 4 bases removed from V and 2 bases from J, the gap between germline ends came to 9 bases. The CDR3 runs to 13 residues. The CDR3 is CASSPDLNYGYTF. The CDR3 DNA reads TGTGCCAGCAGCCCGGACCTAAACTATGGCTACACCTTC.

The V call is TRBV30, the J call TRBJ2-2; 16 bases map to TRBD2. Unmatched junction bases numbered 10, after V lost 6 bases and J lost 6 bases. Germline V lookup: CDR1 GTSNPN, CDR2 SVGIG (reference sequence). The CDR3 covers 17 residues. CDR3 sequence reads: CACISGTSGRAAGELFF. The DNA for the CDR3 is TGTGCCTGCATATCTGGGACTAGCGGGAGGGCCGCCGGGGAGCTGTTTTTT. The full variable domain, completed using reference TRBV30 and TRBJ2-2, is SQTIHQWPATLVQPVGSPLSLECTVEGTSNPNLYWYRQAAGRGLQLLFYSVGIGQISSEVPQNLSASRPQDRQFILSSKKLLLSDSGFYLCACISGTSGRAAGELFFGEGSRLTVL.

The chain links TRBV10-3 to TRBJ1-2; D uncertain. Germline V CDR1 and CDR2: ENHRY, SYGVKD. The CDR3 runs to 14 residues. Trimming took off 6 bases at V and 6 bases at J, with 17 bases between the two ends. The CDR3 DNA sequence: TGTGCCATCAGGCCAGACGATAAGACCGATGGCTACACCTTC. It codes for CAIRPDDKTDGYTF.

This chain links TRBV30 with TRBJ1-2; 7 nucleotides line up with TRBD1. The CDR3 consists of 14 residues. From germline, CDR1 is GTSNPN and CDR2 SVGIG (reference sequence). The trim removed 0 bases at V and 0 bases at J, leaving 1 base unmatched. The CDR3, as DNA: TGTGCCTGGAGTGTACAGGGGCCTAACTATGGCTACACCTTC. This translates into CAWSVQGPNYGYTF.

The gene calls are TRBV3-1 (or the pseudogene TRBV3-2) and TRBJ2-1; no clear D. The V gene lost 6 bases and the J gene lost 8 bases, with 17 bases spanning the gap. Looked up from germline, CDR1 is LGHDT and CDR2 is YNNKEL (reference sequence). The CDR3 extends over 14 amino acids. The CDR3 here is CASRNNGKGDEQFF. CDR3 nucleotide sequence: TGTGCCAGCAGGAATAACGGCAAAGGCGATGAGCAGTTCTTC.

This CDR3 reads CASSFSSGANVLTF. CDR3 DNA: TGTGCCAGCAGTTTTAGCTCTGGGGCCAACGTCCTGACTTTC. V is TRBV27 and J is TRBJ2-6; no clear D gene. The CDR3 sequence is 14 residues long. CDR1 is MNHEY, CDR2 SMNVEV, per germline (reference sequence). Trimming stripped 3 bases from V and 0 bases from J, with 3 bases between.

The chain has TRBV5-6 and TRBJ2-2, with D tentatively TRBD1 (5 bases). The CDR3 runs 14 residues. V was clipped by 1 base and J by 6 bases, with 10 bases between them. Germline assignment: CDR1 SGHDT and CDR2 YYEEEE. The CDR3 coding sequence is TGTGCCAGCAGCTTGATTTCAGGGTCCGGGGAGCTGTTTTTT. It encodes CASSLISGSGELFF.

The chain carries TRBV29-1 and TRBJ2-5; D is unresolved. This CDR3 region has 15 residues. Germline V CDR1 and CDR2: SQVTM, ANQGSEA. Trimming removed 3 bases at V and 2 bases at J, with 16 bases between. The CDR3 region has the DNA TGCAGCGTTGACGCCCGCTGGGGTTTACAAGAGACCCAGTACTTC. Encoded protein: CSVDARWGLQETQYF.

This rearrangement joins TRBV5-1 to TRBJ2-3; possibly TRBD1 or TRBD2 for D (5 bases each). Germline values: CDR1 SGHRS, CDR2 YFSETQ. The CDR3 sequence is 15 residues long. V was cut by 4 bases and J by 0 bases, with 12 bases left in between. The DNA of the CDR3 is TGCGCCAGCAGCCCACAGGACTCGAGCACAGATACGCAGTATTTT. This codes for CASSPQDSSTDTQYF. Combining the CDR3 with reference TRBV5-1 and TRBJ2-3 gives the whole variable domain KAGVTQTPRYLIKTRGQQVTLSCSPISGHRSVSWYQQTPGQGLQFLFEYFSETQRNKGNFPGRFSGRQFSNSRSEMNVSTLELGDSALYLCASSPQDSSTDTQYFGPGTRLTVL.

J is TRBJ1-4 and V is TRBV29-1; perhaps TRBD1 as D (6 bases). Trimming pared 1 base from V and 4 bases from J, leaving 13 bases between. The CDR3 is 15 residues long. Germline lookup yields CDR1 SQVTM and CDR2 ANQGSEA. The DNA of the CDR3 is TGCAGCGTTGAAGGGCAGGGGTTGGGTAATGAAAAACTGTTTTTT. Protein product: CSVEGQGLGNEKLFF.

The J gene is TRBJ1-2, the V gene TRBV7-2; D ambiguous. The germline CDR1 and CDR2 sequences are SGHTA and FQGNSA. The CDR3 spans 16 residues. With 6 bases removed from V and 6 bases from J, the gap between germline ends came to 23 bases. This CDR3 is CASSPTIGARRHGYTF. CDR3 nucleotide sequence: TGTGCCAGCAGTCCAACTATTGGAGCACGAAGGCATGGCTACACCTTC.

The V gene is TRBV6-5, the J gene TRBJ1-3; TRBD1 aligns across 10 bases. This CDR3 contains 15 residues. Per germline, CDR1 MNHEY and CDR2 SVGAGI. Trimming removed 6 bases from V and 1 base from J; junction bases left unmatched: 3. CDR3 protein: CASRVDRGSGNTIYF. As DNA, the CDR3 is TGTGCCAGCAGAGTGGACAGGGGGTCTGGAAACACCATATATTTT.